This section outlines one T cell receptor beta chain sequence together with its context. Within Nashville, Tennessee resided all donors, each a Caucasian adult. This record belongs to a study of shared clonotypes between healthy human individuals. The germline CDR1 and CDR2 sequences are SGDLS and YYNGEE. The length of the CDR3 is 19 residues. The trim removed 4 bases at V and 6 bases at J, leaving 18 bases unmatched. The table came from immunoSEQ multiplex PCR; TCRdb's copy has only in-frame clones and leaves some out. Altogether 2 million to 2.5 million clones are present, under 95% being singletons, with the ten largest covering approximately 0.41%.

Source material: naive CD4+ T cells from PBMCs. As to subset: CD45RA+ positively selected. V is TRBV9 and J is TRBJ2-2, with TRBD2 identical over 10 bases. The receptor was isolated from a man between 18 and 29 years old in good health. Some clones in this sample may be carry-over from other donors' samples. The CDR3 here is CASSPRGASGRIDAGELFF. The CDR3 region has the DNA TGTGCCAGCAGCCCCCGCGGCGCTAGCGGGAGAATTGATGCCGGGGAGCTGTTTTTT. Supplemented by reference TRBV9 and TRBJ2-2, the full variable domain reads DSGVTQTPKHLITATGQRVTLRCSPRSGDLSVYWYQQSLDQGLQFLIQYYNGEERAKGNILERFSAQQFPDLHSELNLSSLELGDSALYFCASSPRGASGRIDAGELFFGEGSRLTVL.